This is a list of T cell receptor beta chains from one sample in a study of T-cell memory formation after mild COVID-19. In TCRdb, the 5' RACE reads were re-called with MiXCR into one record per CDR3 protein. Here the sample spans under 40,000 distinct CDR3 sequences, about 7.7% being singletons. Sequences were obtained from PBMCs or a T cell subset sorted from them (not recorded which). All receptors come from a man younger than 35 who had mild COVID-19 (a few samples of this study predate the infection). Cell type and time point are not known. Both conserved end residues are part of each CDR3. The D gene is left open where the match is weak. Expanded clones are given a class, and other clones once, few, many or no size at all.

v_gene	j_gene	d_gene	abundance	CDR3nt	CDR3aa
TRBV14	TRBJ1-4	-	-	TGTGCCAGCAGCCCGAGGCACGGGGCGTATGAAAAACTGTTTTTT	CASSPRHGAYEKLFF
TRBV7-3	TRBJ2-3	-	-	TGTGCCAGCAGCAGGGGGAGCGATGATACGCAGTATTTT	CASSRGSDDTQYF
TRBV29-1	TRBJ1-1	-	-	TGCAGCGTTGAGGGAGACGGGGGCGCGGACACTGAAGCTTTCTTT	CSVEGDGGADTEAFF
TRBV20-1	TRBJ2-7	-	many	TGCAGTGCTAGAGATCCCTGGGACTTCTACTACGAGCAGTACTTC	CSARDPWDFYYEQYF
TRBV7-3	TRBJ1-1	-	many	TGTGCCAGCAGCTTAACAAAACAGCCGAACACTGAAGCTTTCTTT	CASSLTKQPNTEAFF
TRBV20-1	TRBJ1-2	-	-	TGCAGTGCTAGAGACCCGAGGGGGGGATCGAATGGCTACACCTTC	CSARDPRGGSNGYTF
TRBV29-1	TRBJ2-6	-	many	TGCAGCGTTTTAGGTCAGCTCTCTGGGGCCAACGTCCTGACTTTC	CSVLGQLSGANVLTF
TRBV18	TRBJ2-3	TRBD2	many	TGTGCCAGCTCACCAGTCACGAGCGGGGGGTACTCTGGCACAGATACGCAGTATTTT	CASSPVTSGGYSGTDTQYF
TRBV19	TRBJ2-1	TRBD1	few	TGTGCCAGTAGCCTGGGACAGAGCAATGAGCAGTTCTTC	CASSLGQSNEQFF
TRBV7-2	TRBJ2-1	TRBD2	-	TGTGCCAGCAGCCCAGGGACTAGTTCTGCGGTCTTC	CASSPGTSSAVF
TRBV5-1	TRBJ1-1	-	many	TGCGCCAGCAGCCTGGAACAGGGTTGGACTGATGCTTTCTTT	CASSLEQGWTDAFF